The entry below gives a single TCR beta chain sequence along with its context. Its antigen is as yet unknown. The data originate from a study of T cells expressing NK-cell markers. Study-level background: Sequencing of TCR beta repertoires drew on sorted CD3+CD56+NKG2C+, CD3+CD56+NKG2C- and CD3+CD56-NKG2C+ T cells. Regarding the study as a whole: Several donors likewise had their CD3+CD56-NKG2C+ fraction led by these clonotypes.

Per the germline V gene, CDR1 is SGHTA and CDR2 is FQGNSA. There are 17 residues in the CDR3. TCRdb re-called the 5' RACE reads; every CDR3 protein appears as one record, without DNA. This sample's clone table lists almost 450,000 distinct CDR3 sequences. The receptor comes from a woman aged 18 to 75 in good health. Material for sequencing was blood T cells: a sorted CD56 or NKG2C T cell subset, CD4+ or CD8+ T cells, or bulk PBMC T cells (not recorded which). This chain uses TRBV7-2 with TRBJ1-2. CDR3 loop: CASSLDGSGGTPEGYTF.